Included here is one TCR beta chain sequence, with context. This sample was included in a study of circulating tumor DNA in untreated peripheral T-cell lymphoma. Before treatment, baseline tumor tissue was collected for sequencing. With 5 bases clipped from V and 8 bases from J, the junction kept 11 bases outside the gene matches. Germline CDR1 reads SQVTM; CDR2 reads ANQGSEA. The CDR3 consists of 14 residues. Measured with immunoSEQ multiplex PCR; TCRdb has only the in-frame clones, and not every one. The table has roughly 8,600 clones, around four fifths seen once. Sequences were obtained from tumor tissue. This TCR came from a human donor with peripheral T-cell lymphoma. The V call is TRBV29-1, the J call TRBJ1-2; 10 bases align to TRBD1. The CDR3 DNA reads TGCAGCGTTTACTCCGGGACAGGGGTCGACGGCTACACCTTC. Residues: CSVYSGTGVDGYTF.